This T cell receptor beta chain was documented in a study of CD8 T cells in Susac syndrome (dated by TCRdb to the late 2010s). A note on the overall study: Of the Susac syndrome patients who were sequenced, about 6 had clinically active disease and roughly eight were in clinical remission. The study used repertoire sequencing to test whether antigen drove CD8+ T cell activation and differentiation in Susac syndrome. Susac syndrome patients were therapy-naive, on corticosteroids (some also receiving IVIg), or on IVIg alone at blood withdrawal. CD8+ T cell repertoire clonality was compared between about a dozen healthy donors, some 14 Susac syndrome patients and around 15 multiple sclerosis patients. The investigation overall reported the following: CD8+ repertoires in Susac syndrome showed clonal expansion, which was highest in CD8+ TEMRA cells and was greater in clinically active patients than in remitting patients. Approximately 17 and five Susac-specific public clones were found in the total CD8+ and CD8+ TEMRA repertoires, respectively. The TCR sequencing and HLA analysis was acknowledged to have included a relatively small number of individuals.

RNA was extracted using the RNeasy kit, and roughly 0.5 to 1 microgram was reverse transcribed with random hexamers. TCR beta CDR3 regions were amplified with the immunoSEQ multiplex PCR assay covering 54 Vbeta and 13 Jbeta segments. To correct PCR amplification bias, a synthetic template baseline was used for both primer optimization and computational correction. The authors' analysis ran thus. Reads were assigned to V, D and J genes according to IMGT and analyzed in immunoSEQ Analyzer, with only productive sequences retained. Clonality was calculated as one minus the Shannon entropy normalized by log2 of the number of productive unique sequences. For each patient and control, public and private clones were evaluated within the 100 most prevalent clones. Clones were defined as Susac-specific when absent from the healthy and MS cohorts, from fewer than 1,300 published viral clones and from other ImmuneACCESS disease sequences. TCRdb redid the processing of the public reads, applying fastp at Q25 and MiXCR, and retained in-frame beta chains. Rows with one shared CDR3 protein collapse into an entry with the most common genes and DNA. The V and J calls here are based on TCRdb, not the publication. In all, the sample holds approximately 50,000 distinct CDR3 sequences, and around 93% of those were seen once. Clones ranked in the top ten supply less than 0.8% of the sample.

From V the trimming removes 0 bases and from J it removes 5 bases, while the gene matches leave 11 bases of the junction unaccounted for. CDR1 and CDR2 are drawn from the germline V gene (reference sequence): GTSNPN, SVGIG. The CDR3 has 16 amino acids, counting the end cysteine and phenylalanine. Only the CDR3 DNA is retained, 48 bases long and in frame from the first base. Turning to this clonotype: What this receptor recognizes is not known. Base qualities are not at hand, and no much larger clone is one base apart.

High-throughput TCR beta sequencing profiled peripheral blood CD8+ and CD4+ T cells from healthy donors, Susac syndrome patients and multiple sclerosis patients. Susac syndrome patients met recently defined diagnostic criteria for definite or probable disease. Bulk CD8+ and CD4+ T cells were purified by magnetic negative isolation, while CD8+ TEMRA cells were enriched using FACS. Blood was drawn into EDTA tubes, processed within 24 hours, and PBMCs were isolated by density gradient centrifugation. PBMCs intended for TCR sequencing were cryopreserved in liquid nitrogen and were subsequently thawed in a 37 degrees C water bath. A purity of at least 90% was achieved for sorted or isolated CD4+, CD8+ and CD8+ TEMRA cells.

This TCR was recovered from a human donor with Susac syndrome. This sequence uses TRBV30 and TRBJ2-5, with 8 middle bases fitting TRBD1. The sequenced sample was CD8+ T cells from PBMCs. The nucleotide sequence is TGTGCCTGGAGTGTACGACAGGGCAGGGGGCGGGAGACCCAGTACTTC. Its protein reads: CAWSVRQGRGRETQYF.